These T cell receptor beta chains were read from a single sample in a study of T-cell memory formation after mild COVID-19. One entry per CDR3 protein results from TCRdb running MiXCR on the 5' RACE reads. The repertoire holds approximately 150,000 distinct CDR3 sequences, with about 6% as singletons. Sample: PBMCs or a T cell subset sorted from them (not recorded which). These receptors were obtained from an adult woman who had mild COVID-19 (a few samples of this study predate the infection). Cell type and time point are not known. The CDR3 runs from the conserved cysteine through the conserved F or W. The D gene is left open where the match is weak. Clone size, where shown, is once, few, many, or a class for clones that have expanded.

J gene | clone size | V gene | D gene | CDR3 protein | CDR3 DNA
TRBJ2-1 | few | TRBV9 | TRBD2 | CASSTHLSGGDNEQFF | TGTGCCAGCAGCACTCATCTTAGCGGGGGGGACAATGAGCAGTTCTTC
TRBJ2-1 | many | TRBV11-3 | . | CASSPDGEQFF | TGTGCCAGCAGCCCGGACGGTGAGCAGTTCTTC
TRBJ1-6 | few | TRBV12-3/TRBV12-4 | . | CASSPRLRSLHF | TGTGCCAGCAGTCCCCGCTTGAGGTCCCTCCACTTT
TRBJ2-3 | few | TRBV5-1 | TRBD1 | CASSSTGPGTGMPDTQYF | TGCGCCAGCAGCTCGACCGGGCCCGGGACAGGGATGCCAGATACGCAGTATTTT
TRBJ2-2 | many | TRBV6-1 | TRBD1 | CASRQGVTGELFF | TGTGCCAGCAGACAGGGGGTTACCGGGGAGCTGTTTTTT
TRBJ2-5 | many | TRBV6-5 | TRBD2 | CASSPSSGGETQYF | TGTGCCAGCAGTCCCTCTAGCGGGGGTGAGACCCAGTACTTC
TRBJ2-3 | many | TRBV6-4 | TRBD2 | CASSELGLAGADTQYF | TGTGCCAGCAGTGAACTGGGTCTAGCGGGAGCCGATACGCAGTATTTT
TRBJ1-1 | many | TRBV12-3/TRBV12-4 | . | CASSFSGDTEAFF | TGTGCCAGCAGTTTTTCTGGGGACACTGAAGCTTTCTTT
TRBJ2-3 | many | TRBV7-9 | TRBD2 | CASSLVLADSTDTQYF | TGTGCCAGCAGCTTAGTCCTAGCGGACAGCACAGATACGCAGTATTTT
TRBJ2-7 | . | TRBV5-1 | . | CASSLAARLAYEQYF | TGCGCCAGCAGCTTGGCAGCCCGCTTAGCCTACGAGCAGTACTTC
TRBJ1-2 | few | TRBV5-8 | . | CASSPGQLYSNYGYTF | TGTGCCAGCAGCCCCGGACAGCTCTACTCTAACTATGGCTACACCTTC
TRBJ2-1 | many | TRBV7-9 | . | CASSRAELYNEQFF | TGTGCCAGCAGCCGAGCGGAGCTCTACAATGAGCAGTTCTTC
TRBJ2-5 | many | TRBV6-6 | TRBD2 | CASSSGTSGRQTQYF | TGTGCCAGCAGCTCCGGGACTAGCGGGAGACAGACCCAGTACTTC
TRBJ2-1 | many | TRBV12-3/TRBV12-4 | TRBD2 | CASKRDYGSQEQFF | TGTGCCAGCAAACGGGACTACGGGAGTCAGGAGCAGTTCTTC
TRBJ2-3 | many | TRBV12-3/TRBV12-4 | . | CASSNSAGAYTDTQYF | TGTGCCAGCAGTAATTCCGCGGGGGCTTACACAGATACGCAGTATTTT
TRBJ2-1 | many | TRBV7-7 | . | CASSPQAGSYNEQFF | TGTGCCAGCAGCCCCCAGGCAGGGTCCTACAATGAGCAGTTCTTC
TRBJ2-6 | . | TRBV29-1 | . | CSVVGGSGANVLTF | TGCAGCGTTGTGGGGGGTTCTGGGGCCAACGTCCTGACTTTC
TRBJ2-1 | many | TRBV20-1 | TRBD1 | CSARDRDRGVQWYNEQFF | TGCAGTGCTAGAGACCGGGACAGGGGAGTACAATGGTACAATGAGCAGTTCTTC
TRBJ2-2 | . | TRBV3-1 | . | CASSQQAANTGELFF | TGTGCCAGCAGCCAACAGGCCGCGAACACCGGGGAGCTGTTTTTT
TRBJ1-1 | many | TRBV11-2 | . | CASSLVVAGNPEAFF | TGTGCCAGCAGCTTAGTAGTCGCAGGGAATCCCGAAGCTTTCTTT
TRBJ2-6 | few | TRBV20-1 | . | CSASAGTGANVLTF | TGCAGTGCTAGCGCCGGAACCGGGGCCAACGTCCTGACTTTC
TRBJ1-3 | few | TRBV7-2 | TRBD1 | CASSSTGTSGNTIYF | TGTGCCAGCAGCTCGACAGGGACCTCTGGAAACACCATATATTTT
TRBJ2-1 | few | TRBV12-3/TRBV12-4 | . | CASSLLSSSYNEQFF | TGTGCCAGCAGTCTTCTGTCGAGCTCCTACAATGAGCAGTTCTTC
TRBJ2-6 | many | TRBV7-2 | . | CASSLDRGGHSGANVLTF | TGTGCCAGCAGCTTAGACAGGGGGGGCCATTCTGGGGCCAACGTCCTGACTTTC
TRBJ1-5 | many | TRBV24-1 | TRBD1 | CATSDPRTGTEAQHF | TGTGCCACCAGTGATCCCCGGACAGGGACGGAGGCCCAGCATTTT
TRBJ2-5 | few | TRBV12-3/TRBV12-4 | TRBD2 | CASRSTSGGRETQYF | TGTGCCAGCAGGTCGACTAGCGGGGGGAGGGAGACCCAGTACTTC
TRBJ2-7 | . | TRBV7-9 | TRBD2 | CASSLVVARTSGTPYEQYF | TGTGCCAGCAGCTTAGTCGTGGCCCGGACTAGCGGGACCCCCTACGAGCAGTACTTC
TRBJ2-2 | few | TRBV25-1 | . | CASSEAPAVTGELFF | TGTGCCAGCAGTGAAGCCCCAGCGGTCACCGGGGAGCTGTTTTTT
TRBJ1-1 | few | TRBV29-1 | TRBD1 | CSADRDRGNTEAFF | TGCAGCGCTGACAGGGATCGAGGGAACACTGAAGCTTTCTTT
TRBJ1-1 | few | TRBV18 | . | CASSPNRAKGTEAFF | TGTGCCAGCTCACCTAACAGAGCCAAGGGGACTGAAGCTTTCTTT
TRBJ1-4 | once | TRBV5-1 | . | CASSSNRPTGAEKLFF | TGCGCCAGCAGCTCCAACAGGCCCACGGGTGCTGAAAAACTGTTTTTT
TRBJ2-5 | many | TRBV9 | . | CASSPDGQGRETQYF | TGTGCCAGCAGCCCAGACGGGCAGGGACGAGAGACCCAGTACTTC
TRBJ2-7 | few | TRBV2 | TRBD2 | CASSVEAGGAYEQYF | TGTGCCAGCAGTGTTGAAGCGGGGGGAGCCTACGAGCAGTACTTC
TRBJ1-4 | . | TRBV12-3/TRBV12-4 | . | CASSFGGMVNEKLFF | TGTGCCAGCAGTTTCGGGGGAATGGTTAATGAAAAACTGTTTTTT
TRBJ2-1 | many | TRBV24-1 | TRBD1 | CATSDLPGQGAGEQFF | TGTGCCACCAGTGATCTCCCGGGACAGGGGGCTGGAGAGCAGTTCTTC
TRBJ2-7 | few | TRBV3-1 | . | CASSQVAGPFSYEQYF | TGTGCCAGCAGCCAAGTGGCGGGACCCTTCTCCTACGAGCAGTACTTC
TRBJ2-7 | many | TRBV5-4 | . | CASSRGAVYEQYF | TGTGCCAGCAGCCGGGGGGCAGTCTACGAGCAGTACTTC
TRBJ1-1 | . | TRBV3-1 | . | CASSHQGRGTEAFF | TGTGCCAGCAGTCACCAGGGGAGGGGCACTGAAGCTTTCTTT
TRBJ2-3 | many | TRBV9 | . | CASSVATDTQYF | TGTGCCAGCAGCGTAGCTACAGATACGCAGTATTTT
TRBJ1-3 | . | TRBV7-9 | TRBD1 | CASSRPGQGENTIYF | TGTGCCAGCAGCCGGCCGGGACAGGGGGAGAACACCATATATTTT
TRBJ1-2 | few | TRBV5-5 | . | CASTTGRGIRGGVFYGYTF | TGTGCCAGCACCACGGGCCGCGGGATACGGGGGGGAGTTTTCTATGGCTACACCTTC
TRBJ1-5 | many | TRBV12-3/TRBV12-4 | . | CASRASNQPQHF | TGTGCCAGCAGGGCTAGCAATCAGCCCCAGCATTTT
TRBJ2-3 | . | TRBV12-3/TRBV12-4 | . | CASSTGDTQYF | TGTGCCAGCAGTACAGGGGATACGCAGTATTTT
TRBJ2-3 | many | TRBV4-1 | TRBD2 | CASQPRAGGKADTQYF | TGCGCCAGCCAGCCCCGAGCGGGGGGCAAAGCAGATACGCAGTATTTT
TRBJ2-7 | few | TRBV7-2 | . | CASSLSRDGYEQYF | TGTGCCAGCAGCCTAAGTCGGGACGGGTACGAGCAGTACTTC
TRBJ2-1 | . | TRBV2 | . | CASRPNWSEQFF | TGTGCCAGCAGGCCGAATTGGAGTGAGCAGTTCTTC
TRBJ1-5 | few | TRBV18 | . | CASSPRAGSNQPQHF | TGTGCCAGCTCACCAAGGGCGGGGAGCAATCAGCCCCAGCATTTT
TRBJ1-1 | few | TRBV30 | TRBD1 | CAWRRWGQGRTEAFF | TGTGCCTGGCGCCGCTGGGGACAGGGTAGAACTGAAGCTTTCTTT
TRBJ1-2 | . | TRBV18 | TRBD1 | CASSPPDRVGKNGYTF | TGTGCCAGCTCACCACCCGACAGGGTGGGTAAAAATGGCTACACCTTC
TRBJ2-1 | few | TRBV4-3 | . | CASSQDFVGSSYNEQFF | TGCGCCAGCAGCCAAGACTTCGTCGGGAGCTCCTACAATGAGCAGTTCTTC